This T cell receptor (beta chain) stems from a study of tumor-infiltrating lymphocytes in localized non-small cell lung cancer. Study in general: Several tumor histologies, both smoking statuses, and some post-neoadjuvant chemotherapy samples were included. Tumor tissue and non-adjacent uninvolved lung came from each patient. Study-level findings and limits: Not all patients were TCR sequenced, owing to tissue quantity. Tumor T-cell fraction was not associated with recurrence-free survival.

The repertoire was sequenced with immunoSEQ multiplex PCR; TCRdb's copy has only in-frame clones and lacks some. The data contain tens of thousands of clones, over 75% of them singletons. About this clone: Its cognate antigen is unknown.

Trimming took off 1 base at V and 1 base at J, with 14 bases between the two ends. This CDR3 comprises 17 residues. Germline loops: CDR1 LGHNA, CDR2 YSLEER. The V and J genes are TRBV4-3 and TRBJ2-1, with D perhaps TRBD2 (6 bases). The sequencing input was lung tumor tissue. This sequence originates from a human donor with non-small cell lung cancer. CDR3 loop: CASSQVGRGFSYNEQFF. The CDR3 nucleotides read TGCGCCAGCAGCCAAGTTGGACGGGGGTTTTCCTACAATGAGCAGTTCTTC.